This T cell receptor (beta chain) is drawn from a study of OX40 agonist ivuxolimab in advanced cancers. Study in general: Head and neck, renal cell, melanoma or hepatocellular carcinoma were the cancers that dose-escalation patients had. Patients achieving partial responses numbered three: one hepatocellular carcinoma case and two cutaneous melanoma cases.

Measured with immunoSEQ multiplex PCR; TCRdb has only the in-frame clones, and not every one. The repertoire includes 6,500 to 9,000 clones, 87% of them detected once, and 25% to 35% sits in the top ten. The CDR3 sequence is 13 residues long. Germline CDR1 is SGHTA and CDR2 is FQGTGA. V was shortened by 5 bases and J by 8 bases, with 13 bases between the two germline ends. The rearrangement uses TRBV7-3 and TRBJ2-1; tentative D call: TRBD2 (6 bases). This clonotype originated in an adult with an advanced solid tumor such as melanoma, head and neck, liver or kidney cancer. The sample here was CD4+ or CD8+ T cells sorted from blood, taken in a trial of the OX40 agonist ivuxolimab. The CDR3 reads CASSPTRRDEQFF. The CDR3 DNA reads as TGTGCCAGCAGCCCGACTAGACGCGATGAGCAGTTCTTC.